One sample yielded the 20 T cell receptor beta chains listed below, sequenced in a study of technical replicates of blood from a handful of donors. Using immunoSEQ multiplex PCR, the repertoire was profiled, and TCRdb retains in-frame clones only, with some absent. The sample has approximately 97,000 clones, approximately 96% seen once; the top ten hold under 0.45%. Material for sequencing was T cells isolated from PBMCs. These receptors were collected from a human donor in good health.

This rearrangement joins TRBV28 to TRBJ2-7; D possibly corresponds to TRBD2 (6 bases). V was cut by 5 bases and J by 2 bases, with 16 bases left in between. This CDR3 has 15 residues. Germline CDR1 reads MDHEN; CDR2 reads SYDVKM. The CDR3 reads CASSPPGLTAYEQYF. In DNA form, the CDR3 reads TGTGCCAGCAGTCCTCCGGGACTGACGGCCTACGAGCAGTACTTC.

In DNA, the CDR3 is TGTGCCAGCAGGCTCACACCGAACACTGAAGCTTTCTTT. This translates into CASRLTPNTEAFF. The chain has TRBV7-3 and TRBJ1-1; D is unresolved. V lost 6 bases, J lost 1 base, and 9 bases lay in between. Germline-derived CDR1 and CDR2 are SGHTA and FQGTGA. The CDR3 spans 13 residues.

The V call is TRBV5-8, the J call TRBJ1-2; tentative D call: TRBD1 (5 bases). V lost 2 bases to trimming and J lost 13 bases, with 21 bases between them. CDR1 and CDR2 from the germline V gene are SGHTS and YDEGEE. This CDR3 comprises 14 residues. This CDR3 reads CASSLNRHLGLSTF. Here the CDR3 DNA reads TGTGCCAGCAGCTTAAACAGGCATTTAGGGCTCTCCACCTTC.

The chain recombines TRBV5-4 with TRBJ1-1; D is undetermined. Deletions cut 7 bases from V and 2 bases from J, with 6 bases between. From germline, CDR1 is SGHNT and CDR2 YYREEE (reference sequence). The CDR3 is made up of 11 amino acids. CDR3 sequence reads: CASLTNTEAFF. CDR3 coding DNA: TGTGCCAGCTTAACTAACACTGAAGCTTTCTTT.

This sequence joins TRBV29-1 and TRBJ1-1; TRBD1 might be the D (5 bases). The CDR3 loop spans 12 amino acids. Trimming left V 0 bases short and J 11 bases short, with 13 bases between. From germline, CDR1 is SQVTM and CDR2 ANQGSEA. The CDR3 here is CSVEDPRGDAFF. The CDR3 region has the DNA TGCAGCGTTGAAGATCCCCGGGGGGATGCTTTCTTT.

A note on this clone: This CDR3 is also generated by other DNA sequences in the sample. The CDR3 region is CASSLTGQGSYEQYF. The DNA for the CDR3 is TGTGCCAGCAGCTTAACGGGACAGGGCTCCTACGAGCAGTACTTC. J is TRBJ2-7 and V is TRBV7-2, with TRBD1 matching over 9 bases. CDR1 is SGHTA, CDR2 FQGNSA, per germline. The CDR3 covers 15 residues. V shed 2 bases, J shed 0 bases, and the junction held 2 bases outside the gene matches.

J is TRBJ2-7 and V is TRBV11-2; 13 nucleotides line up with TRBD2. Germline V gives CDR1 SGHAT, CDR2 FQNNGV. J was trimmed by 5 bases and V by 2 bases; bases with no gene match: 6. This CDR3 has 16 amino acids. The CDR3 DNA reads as TGTGCCAGCAGCTTAATTCTTGGACTAGCGGGAGACGAGCAGTACTTC. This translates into CASSLILGLAGDEQYF.

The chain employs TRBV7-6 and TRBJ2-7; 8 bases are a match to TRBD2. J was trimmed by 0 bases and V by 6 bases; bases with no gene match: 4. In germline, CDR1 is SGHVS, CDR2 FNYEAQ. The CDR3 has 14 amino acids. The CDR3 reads CASSSGTSSYEQYF. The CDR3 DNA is TGTGCCAGCAGTTCCGGGACTAGCTCCTACGAGCAGTACTTC.

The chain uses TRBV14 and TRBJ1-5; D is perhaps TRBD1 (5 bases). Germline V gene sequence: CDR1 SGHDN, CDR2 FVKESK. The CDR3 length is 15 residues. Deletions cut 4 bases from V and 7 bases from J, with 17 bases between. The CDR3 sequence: CASSPPGGFGQPQHF. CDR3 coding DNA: TGTGCCAGCAGCCCCCCTGGGGGGTTTGGCCAGCCCCAGCATTTT.

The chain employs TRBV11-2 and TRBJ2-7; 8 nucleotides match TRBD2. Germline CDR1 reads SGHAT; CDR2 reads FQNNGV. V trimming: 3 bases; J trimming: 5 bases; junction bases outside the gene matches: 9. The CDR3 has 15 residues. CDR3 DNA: TGTGCCAGCAGCTTTACTGGCGGGAGGAATAACGAGCAGTACTTC. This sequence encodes CASSFTGGRNNEQYF.

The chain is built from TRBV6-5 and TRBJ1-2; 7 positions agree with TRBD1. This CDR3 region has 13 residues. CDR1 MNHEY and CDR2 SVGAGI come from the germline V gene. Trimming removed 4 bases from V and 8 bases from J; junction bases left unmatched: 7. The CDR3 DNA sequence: TGTGCCAGCAGTTCCCAGACAGGGAAGGGCTACACCTTC. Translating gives CASSSQTGKGYTF.

The CDR3 here is CASSSYLAGAYEQYF. CDR3 nucleotides: TGTGCCAGCAGTTCATATCTAGCGGGAGCCTACGAGCAGTACTTC. V usage is TRBV28 and J usage is TRBJ2-7; TRBD2 aligns across 10 bases. The V gene end was trimmed by 4 bases and the J gene end by 2 bases; junction bases not matched to a gene: 5. Per germline, CDR1 MDHEN and CDR2 SYDVKM. This CDR3 is 15 amino acids long.

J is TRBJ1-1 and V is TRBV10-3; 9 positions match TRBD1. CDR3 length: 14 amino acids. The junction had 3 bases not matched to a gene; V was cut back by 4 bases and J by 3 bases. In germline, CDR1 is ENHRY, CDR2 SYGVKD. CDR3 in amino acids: CAISGGDRDTEAFF. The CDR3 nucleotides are TGTGCCATCAGTGGAGGGGACAGGGACACTGAAGCTTTCTTT.

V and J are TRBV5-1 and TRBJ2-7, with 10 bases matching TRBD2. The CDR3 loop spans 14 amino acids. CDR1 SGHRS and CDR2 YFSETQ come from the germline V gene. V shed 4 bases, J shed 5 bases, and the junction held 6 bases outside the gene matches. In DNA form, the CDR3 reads TGCGCCAGCAGCGCAGCTAGCGGGAGCAACGAGCAGTACTTC. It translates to CASSAASGSNEQYF.

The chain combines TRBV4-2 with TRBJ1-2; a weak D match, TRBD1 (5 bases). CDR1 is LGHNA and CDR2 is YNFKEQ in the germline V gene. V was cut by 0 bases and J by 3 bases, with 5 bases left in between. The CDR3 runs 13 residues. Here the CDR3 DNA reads TGTGCCAGCAGCCAAGACAGGGACTATGGCTACACCTTC. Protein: CASSQDRDYGYTF.

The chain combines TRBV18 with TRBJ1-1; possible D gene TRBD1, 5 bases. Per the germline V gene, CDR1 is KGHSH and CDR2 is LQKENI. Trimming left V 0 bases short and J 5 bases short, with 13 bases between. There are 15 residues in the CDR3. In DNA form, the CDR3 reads TGTGCCAGCTCACCACCGGGACTTACAAGGACTGAAGCTTTCTTT. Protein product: CASSPPGLTRTEAFF. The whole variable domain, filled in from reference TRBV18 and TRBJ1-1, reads NAGVMQNPRHLVRRRGQEARLRCSPMKGHSHVYWYRQLPEEGLKFMVYLQKENIIDESGMPKERFSAEFPKEGPSILRIQQVVRGDSAAYFCASSPPGLTRTEAFFGQGTRLTVV.

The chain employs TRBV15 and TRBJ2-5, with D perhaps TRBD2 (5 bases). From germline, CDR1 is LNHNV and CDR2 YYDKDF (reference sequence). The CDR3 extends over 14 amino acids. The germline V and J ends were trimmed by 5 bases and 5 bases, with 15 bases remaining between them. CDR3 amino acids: CATSGLLGMETQYF. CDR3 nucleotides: TGTGCCACCAGCGGACTCTTGGGCATGGAGACCCAGTACTTC.

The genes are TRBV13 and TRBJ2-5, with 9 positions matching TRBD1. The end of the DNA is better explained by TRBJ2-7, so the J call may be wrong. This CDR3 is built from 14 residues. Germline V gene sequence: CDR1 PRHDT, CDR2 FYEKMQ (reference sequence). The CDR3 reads CASSQGDREDEQYF. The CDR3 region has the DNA TGTGCCAGCAGCCAGGGGGACAGGGAAGACGAGCAGTACTTC.

In DNA, the CDR3 is TGTGCCTGGAGTGGACCGGGTCCATACACCTTC. This codes for CAWSGPGPYTF. The chain uses TRBV30 and TRBJ1-2; D call uncertain. Trimming took off 1 base at V and 11 bases at J, with 11 bases between the two ends. The CDR3 runs to 11 residues. CDR1 GTSNPN and CDR2 SVGIG come from the germline V gene (reference sequence).

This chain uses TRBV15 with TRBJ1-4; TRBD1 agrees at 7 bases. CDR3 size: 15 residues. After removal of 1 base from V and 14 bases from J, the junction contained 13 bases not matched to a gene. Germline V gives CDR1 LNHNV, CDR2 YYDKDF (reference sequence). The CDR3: CATSRGTGREEALFF. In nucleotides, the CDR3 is TGTGCCACCAGCAGAGGGACAGGTCGGGAAGAGGCTCTGTTTTTT.